Presented here are 3 T cell receptor beta chains from one specimen sequenced in a study of T cells after posttransplantation cyclophosphamide. The repertoire was sequenced with immunoSEQ multiplex PCR; TCRdb's copy has only in-frame clones and lacks some. The sample offers 40,000 to 45,000 clones and no singletons, the top ten holding more than 2%. Sequenced: PBMCs. These receptors were obtained from a man aged 35-49 years in good health, CMV-negative, and a related stem cell transplant donor.

This clone was counted only a few times. The rearrangement joins TRBV5-1 to TRBJ2-5, with 13 bases identical to TRBD2. The CDR3 extends over 15 amino acids. Germline loops: CDR1 SGHRS, CDR2 YFSETQ. The junction had 3 bases not matched to a gene; V was cut back by 5 bases and J by 2 bases. The CDR3 coding sequence is TGCGCCAGCAGACGGACTAGCGGGAGTCAAGAGACCCAGTACTTC. Protein product: CASRRTSGSQETQYF.

This clone was counted only a few times. The rearrangement joins TRBV20-1 to TRBJ1-1; TRBD1 matches 7 bases. The V gene end was trimmed by 3 bases and the J gene end by 8 bases; junction bases not matched to a gene: 3. Germline CDR1 reads DFQATT; CDR2 reads SNEGSKA (reference sequence). This CDR3 comprises 11 residues. The CDR3, as DNA: TGCAGTGCTAGTCTGGACAGGGAAGCTTTCTTT. Encoded protein: CSASLDREAFF.

This clone was seen ten or more times. This chain joins TRBV2 and TRBJ2-4, with 9 bases fitting TRBD2. This CDR3 is built from 17 residues. With V trimmed by 6 bases and J by 3 bases, 12 bases remained unmatched. The germline CDR1 and CDR2 sequences are SNHLY and FYNNEI. CDR3 in amino acids: CASRPSGGSLDKNIQYF. The DNA for the CDR3 is TGTGCCAGCAGGCCAAGCGGGGGGTCTTTGGACAAAAACATTCAGTACTTC.